These 16 T cell receptor beta chains were sequenced from one sample in a study of cytomegalovirus exposure and HLA in healthy donors. The PCR used 60 Vbeta and 13 Jbeta primers. Assay: immunoSEQ multiplex PCR; the TCRdb copy retains only in-frame clones and omits some. The sample lists 60,000 or so clones, around 75% occurring once. The sequencing input was PBMCs. These receptors all come from a woman between 40 and 55 years old in good health and CMV-seropositive.

Comments on this clone: Its ends do not fully match the called genes, so a read error is possible. This chain uses TRBV18 with TRBJ1-2, with 9 bases matching TRBD1. The CDR3 has 16 residues. Germline V gene lookup returns CDR1 KGHSH and CDR2 LQKENI. CDR3 in DNA: TGTGCCAGCCCACCATCGACAGGGGGTACTTTCTATGGCTACACCTTC. Encoded protein: CASPPSTGGTFYGYTF.

This clone was counted a few times. This rearrangement joins TRBV7-2 to TRBJ1-5, with TRBD1 matching 9 bases. The germline CDR1 and CDR2 sequences are SGHTA and FQGNSA. The CDR3 consists of 14 residues. With V trimmed by 4 bases and J by 8 bases, 6 bases remained unmatched. For the CDR3, the DNA is TGTGCCAGCAGCTATAACAGGGGGCGTGAGCCCCAGCATTTT. This translates into CASSYNRGREPQHF.

A few counts support this clone. The chain recombines TRBV19 with TRBJ1-5, with a possible D match to TRBD1 (6 bases). This CDR3 contains 16 residues. Germline assignment: CDR1 LNHDA and CDR2 SQIVND (reference sequence). Trimming removed 1 base from V and 0 bases from J, with 10 bases in between. Here the CDR3 reads CASSIGGQYSNQPQHF. In DNA form, the CDR3 reads TGTGCCAGTAGTATAGGGGGACAATATAGCAATCAGCCCCAGCATTTT. Variable domain in full (rest from reference TRBV19 and TRBJ1-5): DGGITQSPKYLFRKEGQNVTLSCEQNLNHDAMYWYRQDPGQGLRLIYYSQIVNDFQKGDIAEGYSVSREKKESFPLTVTSAQKNPTAFYLCASSIGGQYSNQPQHFGDGTRLSIL.

V gene TRBV18 combines with J gene TRBJ2-4, with 7 bases fitting TRBD2. CDR1 is KGHSH, CDR2 LQKENI, per germline. The trim removed 4 bases at V and 3 bases at J, leaving 12 bases unmatched. The CDR3 runs to 17 residues. The DNA of the CDR3 is TGTGCCAGCTCACGACCCGCTAGGCCGGGAGGCAAAAACATTCAGTACTTC. It codes for CASSRPARPGGKNIQYF.

The genes are TRBV7-8 and TRBJ2-7; D not certain. Deletions cut 1 base from V and 6 bases from J, with 7 bases between. This CDR3 spans 12 amino acids. CDR1 and CDR2 (germline): SGHVS, FQNEAQ. The CDR3 sequence is CASSLVPGEQYF. Here the CDR3 DNA reads TGTGCCAGCAGCTTAGTCCCGGGCGAGCAGTACTTC.

This chain uses TRBV27 with TRBJ2-7; TRBD1 matches at 7 bases. The CDR3 extends over 13 amino acids. Germline CDR1 reads MNHEY; CDR2 reads SMNVEV (reference sequence). J lost 9 bases, V lost 5 bases, and 10 bases had no gene match. As DNA, the CDR3 is TGTGCCAGCAGTACAAGCCTACAGGGGACGCAGTACTTC. Protein product: CASSTSLQGTQYF.

The chain has TRBV5-1 and TRBJ2-2; no clear D. With 1 base removed from V and 1 base from J, the gap between germline ends came to 8 bases. Germline values: CDR1 SGHRS, CDR2 YFSETQ. This CDR3 has 15 residues. Here the CDR3 DNA reads TGCGCCAGCAGCTTGAGTCAGGTGAACACCGGGGAGCTGTTTTTT. Encoded protein: CASSLSQVNTGELFF.

The chain has TRBV7-9 and TRBJ1-1, with D hard to call. Germline V CDR1 and CDR2: SEHNR, FQNEAQ (reference sequence). V lost 1 base, J lost 4 bases, and 4 bases lay in between. The CDR3 has 12 amino acids. This CDR3 reads CASSLDGTEAFF. The CDR3 coding sequence is TGTGCCAGCAGCTTAGACGGCACTGAAGCTTTCTTT.

The J gene is TRBJ2-3, the V gene TRBV11-3, with D tentatively TRBD2 (5 bases). Per the germline V gene, CDR1 is SGHNT and CDR2 is YENEEA. Between the trimmed V and J ends, which lost 2 bases and 8 bases, there was a span of 8 bases. The CDR3 runs to 12 residues. The CDR3 nucleotides are TGTGCCAGCAGCTTAATTGGAGGTACGCAGTATTTT. It is translated as CASSLIGGTQYF.

In DNA, the CDR3 is TGCGCCAGCAGTTCCCTCGGAGGGAACGAGCAGTACTTC. Protein: CASSSLGGNEQYF. The chain joins TRBV10-1 to TRBJ2-7, with a tentative D call TRBD2 (6 bases). The CDR3 contains 13 residues. Germline V CDR1 and CDR2: WNHNN, SYGVQD (reference sequence). Trimming left V 5 bases short and J 5 bases short, with 13 bases between.

The DNA of the CDR3 is TGCGCCAGCAGCCGGGACCGGGGACAGGAAAAACTGTTTTTT. Its protein product is CASSRDRGQEKLFF. The rearrangement uses TRBV5-1 and TRBJ1-4; TRBD1 agrees at 7 bases. J gave up 8 bases and V 4 bases, and 8 bases lay outside the gene matches. The CDR3 is 14 amino acids. CDR1 and CDR2 from the germline V gene are SGHRS and YFSETQ.

The chain has TRBV6-6 and TRBJ1-1; D may be TRBD1 (5 bases). The ends were cut back, 2 bases at V and 7 bases at J, with 17 bases in the middle. From germline, CDR1 is MNHNY and CDR2 SVGAGI (reference sequence). The CDR3 spans 15 residues. For the CDR3, the DNA is TGTGCCAGCAGTTACCTCCTGGGGGGTGAGGGTGAAGCTTTCTTT. Translating it yields CASSYLLGGEGEAFF.

This clone was seen a handful of times. The J gene is TRBJ2-3, the V gene TRBV6-6, with D unresolved. V dropped 4 bases and J dropped 1 base, with 15 bases sitting between them. CDR1 is MNHNY and CDR2 is SVGAGI in the germline V gene (reference sequence). The length of the CDR3 is 16 residues. CDR3 loop: CASSSHQASGTDTQYF. CDR3 sequence (DNA): TGTGCCAGCAGTTCTCACCAGGCCTCGGGCACAGATACGCAGTATTTT.

The chain links TRBV15 to TRBJ2-2; TRBD1 matches at 8 bases. CDR1 is LNHNV, CDR2 YYDKDF, per germline (reference sequence). The trim removed 5 bases at V and 10 bases at J, leaving 9 bases unmatched. The CDR3 contains 14 residues. As DNA, the CDR3 is TGTGCCACCAGCCGCGGGACAGGCTACGAGGAGCTGTTTTTT. Its translation: CATSRGTGYEELFF.

V and J are TRBV19 and TRBJ1-6; unclear D gene. This CDR3 has 12 residues. CDR1 and CDR2 (germline): LNHDA, SQIVND (reference sequence). V shed 5 bases and J shed 8 bases, with 7 bases lying between them. CDR3 nucleotide sequence: TGTGCCAGTAGTGTTGGAGATTCACCCCTCCACTTT. Amino acid sequence: CASSVGDSPLHF. The variable domain in full, with the rest retrieved from reference TRBV19 and TRBJ1-6, is DGGITQSPKYLFRKEGQNVTLSCEQNLNHDAMYWYRQDPGQGLRLIYYSQIVNDFQKGDIAEGYSVSREKKESFPLTVTSAQKNPTAFYLCASSVGDSPLHFGNGTRLTVT.

This clone was detected only a few times. The chain is built from TRBV6-5 and TRBJ1-6; D may be TRBD1 (6 bases). The germline V gene encodes CDR1 MNHEY and CDR2 SVGAGI. The CDR3 has 14 amino acids. V gave up 5 bases and J gave up 6 bases, with 11 bases separating them. CDR3 DNA sequence: TGTGCCAGCAGTACCACAGGGAGTAATTCACCCCTCCACTTT. It specifies CASSTTGSNSPLHF.